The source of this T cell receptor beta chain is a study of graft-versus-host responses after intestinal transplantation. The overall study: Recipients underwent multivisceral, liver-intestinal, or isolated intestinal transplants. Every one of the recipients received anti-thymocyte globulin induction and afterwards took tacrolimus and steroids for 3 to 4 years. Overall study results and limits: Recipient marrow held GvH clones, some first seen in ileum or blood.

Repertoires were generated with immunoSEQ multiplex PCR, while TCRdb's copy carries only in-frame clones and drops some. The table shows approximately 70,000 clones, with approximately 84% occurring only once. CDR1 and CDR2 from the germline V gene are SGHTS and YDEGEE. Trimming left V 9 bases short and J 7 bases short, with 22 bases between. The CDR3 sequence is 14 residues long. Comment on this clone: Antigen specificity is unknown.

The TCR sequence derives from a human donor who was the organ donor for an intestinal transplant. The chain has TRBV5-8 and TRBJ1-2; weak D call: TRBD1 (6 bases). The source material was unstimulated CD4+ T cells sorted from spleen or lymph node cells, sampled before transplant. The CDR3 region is CATRTVAFGGGYTF. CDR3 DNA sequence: TGTGCCACCCGGACAGTTGCCTTTGGGGGTGGCTACACCTTC. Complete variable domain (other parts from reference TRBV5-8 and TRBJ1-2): EAGVTQSPTHLIKTRGQQATLRCSPISGHTSVYWYQQALGLGLQFLLWYDEGEERNRGNFPPRFSGRQFPNYSSELNVNALELEDSALYLCATRTVAFGGGYTFGSGTRLTVV.